The 7 T cell receptor beta chains given below trace back to one sample, sequenced in a study of T cells in women clearing cervical HPV infection. Repertoires were generated with immunoSEQ multiplex PCR, while TCRdb's copy carries only in-frame clones and drops some. The sample data list around 41,000 clones. Source material: blood buffy coat. Source of these receptors: a woman aged 18 to 75 with a cervical HPV16 infection that either progressed to CIN3+ or cleared (not recorded which).

As for this clone: The CDR3 extends 3 residues past the end of the read, so its final part is completed from the germline J gene. The rearrangement links TRBV30 to TRBJ2-3; the D call may be TRBD1 or TRBD2 (5 bases each). CDR3 length: 13 amino acids. V shed 8 bases and J shed 2 bases, with 14 bases lying between them. Per the germline V gene, CDR1 is GTSNPN and CDR2 is SVGIG (reference sequence). CDR3 bases read: TGTGCCCGGGCAGGGAGACCCACAGATACG. Translation: CARAGRPTDT. The complete CDR3 sequence is CARAGRPTDTQYF.

As regards this clone: The DNA ends 3 residues before the CDR3 does, and the rest of the CDR3 is filled in from the germline J gene. This chain links TRBV2 with TRBJ2-1, with a possible D match to TRBD2 (5 bases). Looked up from germline, CDR1 is SNHLY and CDR2 is FYNNEI. V lost 5 bases and J lost 0, with 11 bases in between. The CDR3 consists of 15 residues. CDR3 protein: CASSPGLSSYNEQFF. The CDR3 bases that were read are TGTGCCAGCAGTCCCGGACTCAGCTCCTACAATGAG.

A note on this clone: Coverage ceases 3 residues before the CDR3 finishes, and the germline J gene fills in the end. The gene calls are TRBV14 and TRBJ1-1; D ambiguous. This CDR3 region has 14 residues. V lost 1 base and J 2 bases, leaving 8 bases between the germline ends. Looked up from germline, CDR1 is SGHDN and CDR2 is FVKESK. The sequenced part of the CDR3 DNA is TGTGCCAGCAGCCAAGGCGGGTCTAACACTGAA. Amino acids: CASSQGGSNTE. The complete CDR3 reads CASSQGGSNTEAFF.

On this clone itself: From the germline J gene comes the end of the CDR3, since the read stops 3 residues before it. The gene calls are TRBV4-1 and TRBJ2-5, with a tentative D call TRBD1 (5 bases). This CDR3 comprises 14 residues. Germline loops: CDR1 MGHRA, CDR2 YSYEKL. Deletions cut 1 base from V and 0 bases from J, with 6 bases between. CDR3 bases read: TGCGCCAGCAGCCAAGGACAGCACCAAGAGACC. It specifies CASSQGQHQET. The CDR3 in full is CASSQGQHQETQYF.

About this clone itself: With the read ending 3 residues before the CDR3 end, the germline J gene is used to fill in that end. The J gene is TRBJ1-2, the V gene TRBV28; 8 nucleotides agree with TRBD1. The CDR3 is made up of 14 amino acids. Per the germline V gene, CDR1 is MDHEN and CDR2 is SYDVKM. The CDR3 loop is CASSHDQGARGYTF. The sequenced CDR3 bases are TGTGCCAGCAGTCATGACCAGGGGGCGCGGGGC.

As concerns this clone: The sequenced fragment ends 3 residues before the CDR3 boundary, so the rest is inferred from the germline J gene. The chain combines TRBV2 with TRBJ2-7, with TRBD2 identical over 14 bases. V trimming: 1 base; J trimming: 2 bases; junction bases outside the gene matches: 7. This CDR3 has 18 residues. CDR1 SNHLY and CDR2 FYNNEI come from the germline V gene. The part of the CDR3 DNA that was read is TGTGCCAGCAGTGAAGGCGGACTAGCGGGAGGTCAGCCCTACGAG. Translation: CASSEGGLAGGQPYE. The CDR3 as a whole reads CASSEGGLAGGQPYEQYF.

Of note for this clone: The CDR3 extends 3 residues past the end of the read, so its final part is completed from the germline J gene. The chain carries TRBV12-3 or TRBV12-4 and TRBJ2-1; 9 bases are a match to TRBD1. This CDR3 is 13 amino acids long. J gave up 9 bases and V 10 bases, and 10 bases lay outside the gene matches. The CDR3 is CATKGQGPSEQFF. The sequenced part of the CDR3 DNA is TGTGCCACCAAGGGACAGGGACCCTCTGAG.